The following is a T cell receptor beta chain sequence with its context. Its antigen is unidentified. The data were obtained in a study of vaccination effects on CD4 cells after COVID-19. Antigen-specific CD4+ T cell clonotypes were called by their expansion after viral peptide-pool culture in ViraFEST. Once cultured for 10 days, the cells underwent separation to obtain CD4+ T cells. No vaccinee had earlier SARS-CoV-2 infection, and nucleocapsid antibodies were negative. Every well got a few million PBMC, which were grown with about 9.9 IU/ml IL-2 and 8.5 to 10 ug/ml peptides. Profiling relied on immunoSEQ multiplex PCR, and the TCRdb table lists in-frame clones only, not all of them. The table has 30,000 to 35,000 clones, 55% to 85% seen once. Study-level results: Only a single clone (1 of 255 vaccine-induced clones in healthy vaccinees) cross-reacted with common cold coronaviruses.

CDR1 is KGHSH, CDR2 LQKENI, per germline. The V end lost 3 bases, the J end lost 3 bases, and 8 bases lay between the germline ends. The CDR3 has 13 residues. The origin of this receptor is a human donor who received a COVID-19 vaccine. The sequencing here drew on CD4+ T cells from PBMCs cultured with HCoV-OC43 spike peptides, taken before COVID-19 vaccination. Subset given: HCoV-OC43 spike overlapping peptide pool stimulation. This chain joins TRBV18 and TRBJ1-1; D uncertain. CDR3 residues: CASSPVGDTEAFF. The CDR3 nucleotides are TGTGCCAGCTCACCGGTTGGGGACACTGAAGCTTTCTTT.